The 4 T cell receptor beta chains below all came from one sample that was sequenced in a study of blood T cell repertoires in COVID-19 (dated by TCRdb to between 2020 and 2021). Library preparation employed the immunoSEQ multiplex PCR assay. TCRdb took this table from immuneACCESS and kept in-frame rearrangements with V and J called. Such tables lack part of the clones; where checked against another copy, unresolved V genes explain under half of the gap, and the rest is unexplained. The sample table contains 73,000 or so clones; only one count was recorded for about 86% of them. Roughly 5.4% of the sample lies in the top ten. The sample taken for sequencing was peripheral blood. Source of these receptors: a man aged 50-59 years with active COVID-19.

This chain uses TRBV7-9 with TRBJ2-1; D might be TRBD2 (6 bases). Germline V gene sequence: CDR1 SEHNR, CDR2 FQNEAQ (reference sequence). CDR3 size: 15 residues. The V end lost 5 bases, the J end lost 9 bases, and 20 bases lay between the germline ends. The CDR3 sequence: CASSLLSGVLGEQFF. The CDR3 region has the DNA TGTGCCAGCAGCCTTCTTTCGGGAGTACTGGGTGAGCAGTTCTTC.

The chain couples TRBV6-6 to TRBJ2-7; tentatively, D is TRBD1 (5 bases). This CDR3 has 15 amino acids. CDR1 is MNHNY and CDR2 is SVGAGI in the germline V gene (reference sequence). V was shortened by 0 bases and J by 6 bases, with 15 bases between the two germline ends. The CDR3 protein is CASSYSRQGQGEQYF. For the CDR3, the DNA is TGTGCCAGCAGTTACTCGAGGCAGGGCCAGGGCGAGCAGTACTTC.

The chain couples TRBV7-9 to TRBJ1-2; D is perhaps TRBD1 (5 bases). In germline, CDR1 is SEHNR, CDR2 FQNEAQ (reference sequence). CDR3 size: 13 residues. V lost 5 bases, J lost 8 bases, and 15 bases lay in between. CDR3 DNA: TGTGCCAGCAGCCCGGACACCCTGTGGGGCTACACCTTC. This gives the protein CASSPDTLWGYTF.

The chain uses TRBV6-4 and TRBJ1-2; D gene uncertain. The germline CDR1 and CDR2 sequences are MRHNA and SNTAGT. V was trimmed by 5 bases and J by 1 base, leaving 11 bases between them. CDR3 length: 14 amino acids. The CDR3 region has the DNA TGTGCCAGCAGTCCAACCATACTTAACTATGGCTACACCTTC. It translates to CASSPTILNYGYTF.